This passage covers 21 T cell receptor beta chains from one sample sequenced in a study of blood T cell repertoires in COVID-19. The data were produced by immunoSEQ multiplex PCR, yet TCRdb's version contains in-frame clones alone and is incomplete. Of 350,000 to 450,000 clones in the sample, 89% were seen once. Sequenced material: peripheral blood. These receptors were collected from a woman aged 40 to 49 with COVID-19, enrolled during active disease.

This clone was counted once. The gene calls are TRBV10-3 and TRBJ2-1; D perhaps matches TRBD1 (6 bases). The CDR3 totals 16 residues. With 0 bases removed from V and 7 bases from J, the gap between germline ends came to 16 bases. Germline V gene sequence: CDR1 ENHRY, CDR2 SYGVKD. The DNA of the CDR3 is TGTGCCATCAGTGAGTCTGGCAGGGGAAGGTCAAATGAGCAGTTCTTC. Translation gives CAISESGRGRSNEQFF.

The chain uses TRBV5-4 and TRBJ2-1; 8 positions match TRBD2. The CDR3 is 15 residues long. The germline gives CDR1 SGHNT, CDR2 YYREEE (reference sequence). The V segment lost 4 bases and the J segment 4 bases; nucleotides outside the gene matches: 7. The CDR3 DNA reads TGTGCCAGCAGCGACAGCGGGAGTATTTACAATGAGCAGTTCTTC. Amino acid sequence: CASSDSGSIYNEQFF. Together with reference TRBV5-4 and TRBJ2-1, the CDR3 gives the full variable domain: ETGVTQSPTHLIKTRGQQVTLRCSSQSGHNTVSWYQQALGQGPQFIFQYYREEENGRGNFPPRFSGLQFPNYSSELNVNALELDDSALYLCASSDSGSIYNEQFFGPGTRLTVL.

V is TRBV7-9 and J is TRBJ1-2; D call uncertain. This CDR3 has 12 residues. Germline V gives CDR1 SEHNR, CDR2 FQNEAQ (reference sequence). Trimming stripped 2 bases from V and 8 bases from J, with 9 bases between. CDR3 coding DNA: TGTGCCAGCAGCTTAAGGAGACGGGGCTACACCTTC. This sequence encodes CASSLRRRGYTF.

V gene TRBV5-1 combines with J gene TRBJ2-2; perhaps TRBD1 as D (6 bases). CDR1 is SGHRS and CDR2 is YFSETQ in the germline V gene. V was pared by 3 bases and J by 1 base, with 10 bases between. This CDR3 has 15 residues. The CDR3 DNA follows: TGCGCCAGCAGCTCAACGACAGGGAACACCGGGGAGCTGTTTTTT. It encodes CASSSTTGNTGELFF.

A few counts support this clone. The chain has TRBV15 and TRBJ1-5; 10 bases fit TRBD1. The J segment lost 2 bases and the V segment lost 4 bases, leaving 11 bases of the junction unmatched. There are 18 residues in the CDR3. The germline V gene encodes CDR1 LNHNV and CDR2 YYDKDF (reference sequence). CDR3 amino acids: CATSKTGGNLYGNQPQHF. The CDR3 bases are TGTGCCACCAGCAAGACAGGGGGCAATCTCTATGGCAATCAGCCCCAGCATTTT.

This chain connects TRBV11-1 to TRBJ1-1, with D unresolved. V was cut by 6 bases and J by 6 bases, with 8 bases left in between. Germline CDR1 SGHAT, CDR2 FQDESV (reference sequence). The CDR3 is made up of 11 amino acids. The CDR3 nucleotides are TGTGCCAGCAGTCCACTCTCTGAAGCTTTCTTT. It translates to CASSPLSEAFF.

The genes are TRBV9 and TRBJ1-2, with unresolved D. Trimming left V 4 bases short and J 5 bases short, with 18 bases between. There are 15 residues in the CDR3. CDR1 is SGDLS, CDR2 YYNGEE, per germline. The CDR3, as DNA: TGTGCCAGCAGCCCCAACCCGTGGAGCCAGTATGGCTACACCTTC. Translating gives CASSPNPWSQYGYTF.

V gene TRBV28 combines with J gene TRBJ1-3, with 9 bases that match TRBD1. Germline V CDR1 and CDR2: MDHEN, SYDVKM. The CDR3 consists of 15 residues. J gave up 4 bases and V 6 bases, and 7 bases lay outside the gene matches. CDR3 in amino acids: CASRPPGQGGNTIYF. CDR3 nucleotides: TGTGCCAGCAGGCCTCCGGGACAGGGAGGAAACACCATATATTTT.

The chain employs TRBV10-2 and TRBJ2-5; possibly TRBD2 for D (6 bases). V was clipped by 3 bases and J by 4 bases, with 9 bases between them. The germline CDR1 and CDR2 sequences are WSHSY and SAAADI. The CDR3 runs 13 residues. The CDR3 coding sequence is TGCGCCAGCAGTGACGGGGGAAGAGAGACCCAGTACTTC. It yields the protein CASSDGGRETQYF.

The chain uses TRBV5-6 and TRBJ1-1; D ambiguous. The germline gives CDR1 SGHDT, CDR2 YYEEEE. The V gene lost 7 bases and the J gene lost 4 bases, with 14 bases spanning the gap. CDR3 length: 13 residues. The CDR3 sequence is CASRVLSSTEAFF. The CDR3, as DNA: TGTGCCAGCCGCGTCTTGAGCTCCACTGAAGCTTTCTTT.

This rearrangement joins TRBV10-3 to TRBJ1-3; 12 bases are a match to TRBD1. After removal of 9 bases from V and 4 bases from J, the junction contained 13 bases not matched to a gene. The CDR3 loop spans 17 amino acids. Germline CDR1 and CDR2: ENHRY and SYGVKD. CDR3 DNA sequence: TGTGCCATTGACAGCCTAAAGGGACAGGGGGCCGGAAACACCATATATTTT. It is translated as CAIDSLKGQGAGNTIYF.

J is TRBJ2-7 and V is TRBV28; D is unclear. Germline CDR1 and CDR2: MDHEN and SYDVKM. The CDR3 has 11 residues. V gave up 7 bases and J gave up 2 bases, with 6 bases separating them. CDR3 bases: TGTGCCAGCACCTCAGCCTACGAGCAGTACTTC. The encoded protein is CASTSAYEQYF.

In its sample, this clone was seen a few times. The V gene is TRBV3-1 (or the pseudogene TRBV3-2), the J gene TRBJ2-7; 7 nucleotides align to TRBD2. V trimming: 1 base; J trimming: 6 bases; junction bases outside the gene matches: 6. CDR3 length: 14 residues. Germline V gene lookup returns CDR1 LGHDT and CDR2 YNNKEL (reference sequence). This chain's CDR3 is CASSQGEGHGEQYF. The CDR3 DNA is TGTGCCAGCAGCCAAGGGGAGGGCCATGGCGAGCAGTACTTC.

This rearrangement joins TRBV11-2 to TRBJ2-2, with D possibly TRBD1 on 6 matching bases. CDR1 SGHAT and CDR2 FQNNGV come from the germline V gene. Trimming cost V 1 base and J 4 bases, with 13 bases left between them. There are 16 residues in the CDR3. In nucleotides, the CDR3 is TGTGCCAGCAGCTTAGTATCAGGGGTCGGCACCGGGGAGCTGTTTTTT. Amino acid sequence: CASSLVSGVGTGELFF. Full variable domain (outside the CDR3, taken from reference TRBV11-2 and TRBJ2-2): EAGVAQSPRYKIIEKRQSVAFWCNPISGHATLYWYQQILGQGPKLLIQFQNNGVVDDSQLPKDRFSAERLKGVDSTLKIQPAKLEDSAVYLCASSLVSGVGTGELFFGEGSRLTVL.

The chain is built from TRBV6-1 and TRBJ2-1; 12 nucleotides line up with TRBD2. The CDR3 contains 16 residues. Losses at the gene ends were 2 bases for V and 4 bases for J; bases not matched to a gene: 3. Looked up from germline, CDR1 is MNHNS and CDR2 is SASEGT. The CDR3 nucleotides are TGTGCCAGCAGTGAAACTAGCGGGAGGTTTTACAATGAGCAGTTCTTC. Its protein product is CASSETSGRFYNEQFF.

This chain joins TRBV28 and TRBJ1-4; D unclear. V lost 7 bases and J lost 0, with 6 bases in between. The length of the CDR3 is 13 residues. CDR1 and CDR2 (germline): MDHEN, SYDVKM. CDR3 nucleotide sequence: TGTGCCAGCAATGAGTCAACTAATGAAAAACTGTTTTTT. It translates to CASNESTNEKLFF.

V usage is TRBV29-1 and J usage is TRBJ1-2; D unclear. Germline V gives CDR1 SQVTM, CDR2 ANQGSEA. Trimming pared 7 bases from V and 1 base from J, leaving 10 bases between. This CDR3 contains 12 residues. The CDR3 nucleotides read TGCAGCGCCGGCGGGAGTAACTATGGCTACACCTTC. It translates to CSAGGSNYGYTF.

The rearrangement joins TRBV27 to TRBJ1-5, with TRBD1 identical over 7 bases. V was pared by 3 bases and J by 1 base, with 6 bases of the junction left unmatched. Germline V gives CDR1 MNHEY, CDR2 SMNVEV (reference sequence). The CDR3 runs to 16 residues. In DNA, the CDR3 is TGTGCCAGCAGTTTGTTACCGGGACAGAGCAATCAGCCCCAGCATTTT. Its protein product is CASSLLPGQSNQPQHF.

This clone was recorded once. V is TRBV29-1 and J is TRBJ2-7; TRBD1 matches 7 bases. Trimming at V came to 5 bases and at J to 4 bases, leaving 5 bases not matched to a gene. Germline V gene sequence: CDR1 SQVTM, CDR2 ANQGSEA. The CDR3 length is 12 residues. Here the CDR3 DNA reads TGCAGCGTTCAGACAGGGCCGTACGAGCAGTACTTC. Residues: CSVQTGPYEQYF.

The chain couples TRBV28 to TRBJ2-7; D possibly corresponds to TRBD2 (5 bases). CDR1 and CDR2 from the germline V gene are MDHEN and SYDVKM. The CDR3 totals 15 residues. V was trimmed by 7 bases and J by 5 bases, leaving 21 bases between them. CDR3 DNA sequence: TGTGCCAGCATCTCGGGGAATGTTCCGTTCGACGAGCAGTACTTC. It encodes CASISGNVPFDEQYF.

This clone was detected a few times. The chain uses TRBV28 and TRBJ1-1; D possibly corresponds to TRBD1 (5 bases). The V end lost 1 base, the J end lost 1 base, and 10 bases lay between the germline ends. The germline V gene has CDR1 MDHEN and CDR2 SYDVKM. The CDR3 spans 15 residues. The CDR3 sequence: CASSLFQGPNTEAFF. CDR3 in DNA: TGTGCCAGCAGTTTATTTCAGGGCCCGAACACTGAAGCTTTCTTT. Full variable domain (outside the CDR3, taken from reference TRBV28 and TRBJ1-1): DVKVTQSSRYLVKRTGEKVFLECVQDMDHENMFWYRQDPGLGLRLIYFSYDVKMKEKGDIPEGYSVSREKKERFSLILESASTNQTSMYLCASSLFQGPNTEAFFGQGTRLTVV.